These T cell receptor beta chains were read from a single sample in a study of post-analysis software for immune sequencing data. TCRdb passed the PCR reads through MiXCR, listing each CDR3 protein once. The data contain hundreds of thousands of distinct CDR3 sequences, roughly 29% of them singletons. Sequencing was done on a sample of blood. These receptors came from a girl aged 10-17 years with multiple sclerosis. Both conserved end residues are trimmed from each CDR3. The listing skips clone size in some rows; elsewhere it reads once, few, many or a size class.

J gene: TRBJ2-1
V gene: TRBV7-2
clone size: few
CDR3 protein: ASSPAGGWGRGEQF

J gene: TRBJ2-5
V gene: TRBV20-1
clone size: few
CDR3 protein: SARTSARETQY

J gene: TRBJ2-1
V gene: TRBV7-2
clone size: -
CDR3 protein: ASSSSGFNNEQF

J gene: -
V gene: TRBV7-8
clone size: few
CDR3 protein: ASSGTRTGPWVVTQY

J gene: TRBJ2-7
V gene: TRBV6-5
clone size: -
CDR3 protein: ASSYLEDGEESYEQY

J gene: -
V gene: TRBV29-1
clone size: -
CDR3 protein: GAAQETQF

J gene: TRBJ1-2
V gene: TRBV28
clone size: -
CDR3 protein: ASSFSGLGYT

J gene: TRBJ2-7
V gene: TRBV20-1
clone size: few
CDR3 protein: SARRTGGEQY

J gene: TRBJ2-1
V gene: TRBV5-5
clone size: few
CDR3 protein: ASLPGLGAYNEQF

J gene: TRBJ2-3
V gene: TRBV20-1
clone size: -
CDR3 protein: SARVEGRTQY

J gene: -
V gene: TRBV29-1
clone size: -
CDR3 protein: SVEEGGSNIQY

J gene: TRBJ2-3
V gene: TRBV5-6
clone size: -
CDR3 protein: ASSLVRSAWMADTQY

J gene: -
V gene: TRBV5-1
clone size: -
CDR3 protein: ASSLARDGYEQY

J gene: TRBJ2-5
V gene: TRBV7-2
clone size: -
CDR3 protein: ASSHGSRTGWALETQY

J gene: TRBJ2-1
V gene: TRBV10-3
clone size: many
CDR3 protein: AIWDSSYNEQF

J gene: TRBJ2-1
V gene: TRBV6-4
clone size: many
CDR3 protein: ASSLAGGPSYNEQF

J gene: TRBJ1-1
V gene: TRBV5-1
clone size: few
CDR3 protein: ASSYDLRQLNTEAF

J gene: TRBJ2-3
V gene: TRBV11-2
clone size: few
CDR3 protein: ASSVTSGASTDTQY

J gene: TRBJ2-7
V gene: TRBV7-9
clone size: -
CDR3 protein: ASSLGEGQGEQY

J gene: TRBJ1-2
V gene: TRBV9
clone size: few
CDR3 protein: ASSDIRQGKNYGYT

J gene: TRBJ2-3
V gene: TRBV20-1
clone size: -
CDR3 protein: SARSMAELGTDTQY

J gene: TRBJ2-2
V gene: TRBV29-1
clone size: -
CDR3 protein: SVWPGHLNTGELF

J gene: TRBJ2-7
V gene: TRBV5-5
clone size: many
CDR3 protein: ASSFRQGVNEQY

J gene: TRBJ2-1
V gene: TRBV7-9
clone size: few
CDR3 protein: ASSHPWGTSGSNEQF

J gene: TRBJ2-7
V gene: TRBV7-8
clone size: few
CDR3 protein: ASSLGPGQRTTYEQY

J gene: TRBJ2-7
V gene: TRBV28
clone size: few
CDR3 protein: ASSLPGTGFSYEQY

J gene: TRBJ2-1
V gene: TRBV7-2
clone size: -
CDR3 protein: ASSPRRKTGPDNEQF

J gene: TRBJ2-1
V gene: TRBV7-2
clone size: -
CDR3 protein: ASSLQQGHNEQF

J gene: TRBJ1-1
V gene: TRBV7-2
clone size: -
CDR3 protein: ASSLEAGEAF

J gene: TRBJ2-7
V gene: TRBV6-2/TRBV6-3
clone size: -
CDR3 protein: ASRGADYSYGQY

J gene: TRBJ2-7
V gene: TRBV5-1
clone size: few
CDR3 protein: ASSTPPGGAAYEQY

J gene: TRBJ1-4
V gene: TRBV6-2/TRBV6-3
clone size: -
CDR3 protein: ASSDPGVIRGGEKLF

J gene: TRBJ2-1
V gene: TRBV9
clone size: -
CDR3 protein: ASSVQVSYSEQF

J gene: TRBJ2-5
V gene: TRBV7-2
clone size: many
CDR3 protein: ASREQETQY

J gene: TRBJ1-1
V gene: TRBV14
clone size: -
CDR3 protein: ASSQDITTEAF

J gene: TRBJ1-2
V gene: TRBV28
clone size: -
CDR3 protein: ASSSRSNYGYT

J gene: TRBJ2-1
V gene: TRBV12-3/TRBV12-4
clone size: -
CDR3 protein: ASRPRRLAGDNEQF

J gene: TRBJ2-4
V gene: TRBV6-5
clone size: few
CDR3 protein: ASSYQQGILNIQY

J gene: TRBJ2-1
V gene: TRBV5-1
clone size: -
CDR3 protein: ASSQERGYEQF

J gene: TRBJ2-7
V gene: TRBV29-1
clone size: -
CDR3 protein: SVAVRGRSYEQY

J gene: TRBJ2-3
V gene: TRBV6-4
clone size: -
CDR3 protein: ASSDSSADTQY

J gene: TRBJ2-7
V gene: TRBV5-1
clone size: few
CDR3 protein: ASSSVSYEQY

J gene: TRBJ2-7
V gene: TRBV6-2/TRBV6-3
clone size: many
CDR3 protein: ASSYGLLARSYEQY

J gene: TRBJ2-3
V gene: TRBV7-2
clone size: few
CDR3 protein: ASRYRSRLGGPDTQY

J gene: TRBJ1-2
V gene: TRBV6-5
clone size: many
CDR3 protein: ASRGDRGHYGYT

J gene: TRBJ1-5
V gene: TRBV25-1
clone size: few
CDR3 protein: ASSGGTGGTNQPQH

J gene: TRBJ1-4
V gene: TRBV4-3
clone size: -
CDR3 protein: ASSQDEPLIGVTNEKLF

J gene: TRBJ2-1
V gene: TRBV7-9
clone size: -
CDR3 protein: ASSFLLQAVSYNEQF

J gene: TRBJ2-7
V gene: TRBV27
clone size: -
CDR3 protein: ASSFSGGGSYEQY

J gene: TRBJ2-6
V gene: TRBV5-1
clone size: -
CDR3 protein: ASSIGASSGANVLT

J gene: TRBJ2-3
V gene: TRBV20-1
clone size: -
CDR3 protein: SARHTRLAEYTDTQY

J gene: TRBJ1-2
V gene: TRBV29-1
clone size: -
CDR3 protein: SVEGRDYGYT

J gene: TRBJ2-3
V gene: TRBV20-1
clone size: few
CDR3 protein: SAPNLVGDTQY